This T cell receptor (beta chain) was captured by sequencing in a study of CD8 T cells in Susac syndrome. Trimming took 0 bases from V and 2 from J, leaving 12 bases between them. Germline CDR1 is SGHAT and CDR2 is FQDESV (reference sequence). CDR3 length: 16 amino acids. CD8+ and CD4+ blood T cells underwent TCR beta sequencing. TEMRA cells were FACS-enriched, with CD8+ and CD4+ T cells isolated negatively. After extraction with the RNeasy kit, about 0.45 to 1 ug of the RNA was reverse transcribed using random hexamers. By means of immunoSEQ multiplex PCR, TCR beta CDR3 spanning 54 Vbeta and 13 Jbeta underwent amplification. MiXCR, applied by TCRdb to the immunoSEQ multiplex PCR reads, yields one record per CDR3 protein. Of around 80,000 distinct CDR3 sequences in the sample, roughly 90% were seen once.

The rearrangement links TRBV11-1 to TRBJ2-3; D perhaps matches TRBD2 (6 bases). This clonotype originated in a human donor with multiple sclerosis. Sequenced: CD8+ T cells from PBMCs. CDR3 bases: TGTGCCAGCAGCTTAGCGCGGGACTTATTCACAGATACGCAGTATTTT. This gives the protein CASSLARDLFTDTQYF.